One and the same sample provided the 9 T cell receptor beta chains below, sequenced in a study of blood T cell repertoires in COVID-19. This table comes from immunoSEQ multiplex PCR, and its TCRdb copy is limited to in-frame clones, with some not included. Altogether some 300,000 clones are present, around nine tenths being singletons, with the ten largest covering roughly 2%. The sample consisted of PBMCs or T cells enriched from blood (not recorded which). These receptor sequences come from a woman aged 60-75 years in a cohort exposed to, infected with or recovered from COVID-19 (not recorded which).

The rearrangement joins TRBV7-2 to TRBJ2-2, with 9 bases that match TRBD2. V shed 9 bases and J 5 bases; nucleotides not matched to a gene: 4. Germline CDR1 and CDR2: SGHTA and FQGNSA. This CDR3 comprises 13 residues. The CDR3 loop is CASSGSRTGELFF. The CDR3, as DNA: TGTGCCAGTAGCGGGAGCAGGACCGGGGAGCTGTTTTTT.

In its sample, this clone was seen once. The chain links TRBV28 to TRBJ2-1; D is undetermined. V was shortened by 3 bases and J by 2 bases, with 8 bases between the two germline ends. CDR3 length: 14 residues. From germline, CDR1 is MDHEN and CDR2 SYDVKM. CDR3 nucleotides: TGTGCCAGCAGTTTCGCGGATACCTACAATGAGCAGTTCTTC. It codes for CASSFADTYNEQFF.

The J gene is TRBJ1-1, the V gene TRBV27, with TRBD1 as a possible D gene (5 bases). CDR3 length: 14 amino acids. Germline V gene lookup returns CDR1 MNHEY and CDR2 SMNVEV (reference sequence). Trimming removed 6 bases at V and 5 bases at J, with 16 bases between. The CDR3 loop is CASRINRRGTEAFF. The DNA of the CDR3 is TGTGCCAGCAGGATCAACAGGCGGGGGACTGAAGCTTTCTTT.

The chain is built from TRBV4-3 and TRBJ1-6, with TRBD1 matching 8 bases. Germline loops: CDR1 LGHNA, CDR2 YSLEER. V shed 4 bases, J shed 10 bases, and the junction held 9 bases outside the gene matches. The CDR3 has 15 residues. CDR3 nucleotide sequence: TGCGCCAGCAGCCTTTCAGGGACAGGAGCATCACCCCTCCACTTT. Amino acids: CASSLSGTGASPLHF.

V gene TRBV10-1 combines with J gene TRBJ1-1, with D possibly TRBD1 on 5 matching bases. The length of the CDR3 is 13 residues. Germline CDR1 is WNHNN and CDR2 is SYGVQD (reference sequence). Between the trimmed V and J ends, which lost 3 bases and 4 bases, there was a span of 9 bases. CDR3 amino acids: CASSDWTSTEAFF. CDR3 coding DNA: TGCGCCAGCAGTGACTGGACATCCACTGAAGCTTTCTTT.

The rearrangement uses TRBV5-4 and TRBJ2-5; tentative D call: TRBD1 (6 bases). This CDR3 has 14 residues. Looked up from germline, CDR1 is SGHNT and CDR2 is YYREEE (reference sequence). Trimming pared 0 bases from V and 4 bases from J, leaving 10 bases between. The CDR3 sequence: CASSLAGVGETQYF. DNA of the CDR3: TGTGCCAGCAGCTTGGCAGGGGTTGGAGAGACCCAGTACTTC.

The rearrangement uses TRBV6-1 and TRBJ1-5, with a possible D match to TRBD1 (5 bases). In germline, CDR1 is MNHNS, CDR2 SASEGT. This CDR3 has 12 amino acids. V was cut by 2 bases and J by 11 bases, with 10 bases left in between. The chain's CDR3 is CASSEWGGSQHF. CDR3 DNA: TGTGCCAGCAGTGAATGGGGGGGGTCCCAGCATTTT.

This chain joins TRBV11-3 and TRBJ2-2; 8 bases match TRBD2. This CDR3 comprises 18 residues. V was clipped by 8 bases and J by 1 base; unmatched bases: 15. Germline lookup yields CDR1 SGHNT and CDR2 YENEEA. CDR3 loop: CASGRDGRALGNTGELFF. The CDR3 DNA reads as TGTGCCAGCGGCCGCGACGGGAGGGCCCTAGGGAACACCGGGGAGCTGTTTTTT.

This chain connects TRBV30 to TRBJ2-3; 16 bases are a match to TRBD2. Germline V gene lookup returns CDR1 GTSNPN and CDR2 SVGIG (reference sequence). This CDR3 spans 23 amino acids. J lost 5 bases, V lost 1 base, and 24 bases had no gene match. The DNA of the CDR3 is TGTGCCTGGAGTGCGTGGACAGGTAGTCGGGGGACTAGCGGGAGGGCCCTCGAAGATACGCAGTATTTT. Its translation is CAWSAWTGSRGTSGRALEDTQYF.